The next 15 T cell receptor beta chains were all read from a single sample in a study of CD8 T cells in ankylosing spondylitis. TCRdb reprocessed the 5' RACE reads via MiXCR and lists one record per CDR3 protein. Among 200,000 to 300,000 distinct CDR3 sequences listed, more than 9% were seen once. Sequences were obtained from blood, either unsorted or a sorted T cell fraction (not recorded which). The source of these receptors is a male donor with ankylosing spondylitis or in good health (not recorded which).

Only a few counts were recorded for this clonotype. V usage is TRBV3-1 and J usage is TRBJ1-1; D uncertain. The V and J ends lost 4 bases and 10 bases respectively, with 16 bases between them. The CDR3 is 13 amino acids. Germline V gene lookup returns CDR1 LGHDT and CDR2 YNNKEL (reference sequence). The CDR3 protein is CASSLHGPFGAFF. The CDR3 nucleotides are TGTGCCAGCAGCCTTCACGGACCTTTCGGAGCTTTCTTT. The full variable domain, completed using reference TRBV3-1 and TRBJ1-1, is DTAVSQTPKYLVTQMGNDKSIKCEQNLGHDTMYWYKQDSKKFLKIMFSYNNKELIINETVPNRFSPKSPDKAHLNLHINSLELGDSAVYFCASSLHGPFGAFFGQGTRLTVV.

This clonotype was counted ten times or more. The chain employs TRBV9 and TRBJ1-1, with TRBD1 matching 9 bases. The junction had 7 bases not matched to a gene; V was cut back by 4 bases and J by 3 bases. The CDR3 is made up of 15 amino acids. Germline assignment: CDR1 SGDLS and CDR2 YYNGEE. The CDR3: CASSPNRGLDTEAFF. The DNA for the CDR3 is TGTGCCAGCAGCCCAAACAGGGGGCTTGACACTGAAGCTTTCTTT.

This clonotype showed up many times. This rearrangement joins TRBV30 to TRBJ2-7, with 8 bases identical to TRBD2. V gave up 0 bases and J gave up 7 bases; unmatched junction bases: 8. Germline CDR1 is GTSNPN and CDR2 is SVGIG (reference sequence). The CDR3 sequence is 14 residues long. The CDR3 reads CAWSVIGRAGEQYF. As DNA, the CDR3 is TGTGCCTGGAGTGTAATCGGGAGGGCAGGGGAGCAGTACTTC.

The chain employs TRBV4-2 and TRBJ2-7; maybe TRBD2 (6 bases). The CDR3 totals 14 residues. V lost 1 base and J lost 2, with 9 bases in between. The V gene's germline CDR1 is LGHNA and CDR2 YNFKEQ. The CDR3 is CASSQAGTPYEQYF. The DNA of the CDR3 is TGTGCCAGCAGCCAAGCCGGGACTCCCTACGAGCAGTACTTC.

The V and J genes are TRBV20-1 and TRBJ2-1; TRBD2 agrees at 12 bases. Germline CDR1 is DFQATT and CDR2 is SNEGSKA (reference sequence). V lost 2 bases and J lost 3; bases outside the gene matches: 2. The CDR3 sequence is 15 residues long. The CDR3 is CSARRTSGIYNEQFF. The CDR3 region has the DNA TGCAGTGCTAGACGGACTAGCGGGATCTACAATGAGCAGTTCTTC.

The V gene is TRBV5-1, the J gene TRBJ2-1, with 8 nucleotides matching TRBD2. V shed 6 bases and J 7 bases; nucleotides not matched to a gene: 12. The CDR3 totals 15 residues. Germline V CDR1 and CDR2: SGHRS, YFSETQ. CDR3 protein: CASIPTSGGFNEQFF. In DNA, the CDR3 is TGCGCCAGCATCCCAACTAGCGGAGGCTTTAATGAGCAGTTCTTC.

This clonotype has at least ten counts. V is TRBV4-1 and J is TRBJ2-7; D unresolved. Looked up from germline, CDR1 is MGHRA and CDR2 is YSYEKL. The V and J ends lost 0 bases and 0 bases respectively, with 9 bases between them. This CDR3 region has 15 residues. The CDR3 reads CASSQEPASSYEQYF. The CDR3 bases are TGCGCCAGCAGCCAAGAGCCGGCGAGCTCCTACGAGCAGTACTTC.

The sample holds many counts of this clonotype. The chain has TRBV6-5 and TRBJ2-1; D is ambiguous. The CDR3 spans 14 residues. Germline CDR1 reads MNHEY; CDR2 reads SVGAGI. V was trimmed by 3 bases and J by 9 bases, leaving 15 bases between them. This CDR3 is CASSYTGSSLEQFF. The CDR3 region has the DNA TGTGCCAGCAGTTATACTGGCAGCTCCCTTGAGCAGTTCTTC.

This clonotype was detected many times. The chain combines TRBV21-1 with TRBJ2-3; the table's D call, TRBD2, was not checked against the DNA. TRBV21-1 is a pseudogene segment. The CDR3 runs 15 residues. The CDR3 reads CASIAERGCTDTQYF. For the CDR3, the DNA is TGTGCCAGCATCGCGGAGCGGGGCTGCACAGATACGCAGTATTTT.

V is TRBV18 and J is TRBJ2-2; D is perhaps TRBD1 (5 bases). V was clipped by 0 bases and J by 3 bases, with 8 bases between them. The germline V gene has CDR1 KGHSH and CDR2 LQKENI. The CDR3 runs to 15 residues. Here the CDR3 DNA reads TGTGCCAGCTCACCACCCGCAGGGTACACCGGGGAGCTGTTTTTT. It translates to CASSPPAGYTGELFF.

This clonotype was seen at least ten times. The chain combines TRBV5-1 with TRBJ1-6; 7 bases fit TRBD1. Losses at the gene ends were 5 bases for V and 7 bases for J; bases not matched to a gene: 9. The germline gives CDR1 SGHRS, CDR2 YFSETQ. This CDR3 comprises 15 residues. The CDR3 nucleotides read TGCGCCAGCAGTCTCGGGACAGAACGGAATTCACCCCTCCACTTT. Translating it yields CASSLGTERNSPLHF.

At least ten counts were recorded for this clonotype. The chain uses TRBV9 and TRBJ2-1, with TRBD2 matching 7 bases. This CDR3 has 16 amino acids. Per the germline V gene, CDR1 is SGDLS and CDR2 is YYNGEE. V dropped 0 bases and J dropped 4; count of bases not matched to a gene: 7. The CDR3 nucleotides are TGTGCCAGCAGCGTAGGGCGGCGGGAGATTTACAATGAGCAGTTCTTC. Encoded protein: CASSVGRREIYNEQFF. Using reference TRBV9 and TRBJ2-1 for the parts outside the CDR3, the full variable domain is DSGVTQTPKHLITATGQRVTLRCSPRSGDLSVYWYQQSLDQGLQFLIQYYNGEERAKGNILERFSAQQFPDLHSELNLSSLELGDSALYFCASSVGRREIYNEQFFGPGTRLTVL.

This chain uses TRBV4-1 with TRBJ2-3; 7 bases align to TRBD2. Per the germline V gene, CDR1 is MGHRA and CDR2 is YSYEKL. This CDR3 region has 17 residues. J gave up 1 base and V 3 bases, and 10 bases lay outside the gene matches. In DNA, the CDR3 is TGCGCCAGCAGCCACTTTCTCCAAAGCGGGGGCACAGATACGCAGTATTTT. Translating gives CASSHFLQSGGTDTQYF.

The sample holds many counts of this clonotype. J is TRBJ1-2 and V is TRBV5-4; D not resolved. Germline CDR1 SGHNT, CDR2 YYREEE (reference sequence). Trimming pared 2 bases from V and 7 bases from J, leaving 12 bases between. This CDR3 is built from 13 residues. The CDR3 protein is CASSFGQAGGYTF. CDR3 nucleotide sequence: TGTGCCAGCAGCTTTGGGCAGGCTGGTGGCTACACCTTC.

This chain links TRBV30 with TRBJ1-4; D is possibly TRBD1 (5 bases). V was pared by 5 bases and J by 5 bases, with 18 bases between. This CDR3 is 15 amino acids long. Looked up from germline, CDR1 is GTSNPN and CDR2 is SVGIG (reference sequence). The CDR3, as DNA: TGTGCCTGGTCGACCCGGGGGAAGCTGAATGAAAAACTGTTTTTT. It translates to CAWSTRGKLNEKLFF.